What follows is one T cell receptor beta chain and its context. The antigen is undetermined. These data come from a study of cytomegalovirus exposure and HLA in healthy donors. Study-wide results and limits: High sensitivity and specificity were reportedly achieved when the classifier diagnosed cytomegalovirus status. Altogether, 160 or so TCR beta chains were recorded as cytomegalovirus-associated. While the bulk of TCR sequences proved rare, some public TCRs turned up in many donors.

Clones were read by immunoSEQ multiplex PCR, and TCRdb kept only the in-frame ones, dropping some. The sample yields about 56,000 clones, around 93% seen once. Germline V gene sequence: CDR1 SNHLY, CDR2 FYNNEI. This CDR3 contains 14 residues. V dropped 8 bases and J dropped 8 bases, with 18 bases sitting between them. This sequence joins TRBV2 and TRBJ1-4; D ambiguous. The clonotype comes from a woman younger than 30 in good health and CMV-seropositive. Sequencing was done on a sample of PBMCs. The CDR3 is CASDRTDPGEKLFF. CDR3 nucleotide sequence: TGTGCCAGCGACCGGACGGATCCGGGGGAAAAACTGTTTTTT.